Each of the 20 T cell receptor beta chains below was sequenced from the same sample in a study of graft-versus-host responses after intestinal transplantation. Sequenced by immunoSEQ multiplex PCR; TCRdb stores in-frame clones only, minus some. This sample has about 15,000 clones, with more than 25% found just once. Source: alloreactive CD4+ T cells from a mixed lymphocyte reaction culture, taken before intestinal transplant. Regarding subset: CFSE-low proliferating T cells sorted from roughly six-day pre-transplant mixed lymphocyte reaction (GvH or HvG direction). These receptors all stem from a human patient who received an intestinal transplant.

This rearrangement joins TRBV6-1 to TRBJ2-3, with no clear D. The germline V and J ends were trimmed by 8 bases and 8 bases, with 14 bases remaining between them. Germline V gene sequence: CDR1 MNHNS, CDR2 SASEGT. The CDR3 has 12 residues. The CDR3 region is CASGYSSGTQYF. CDR3 in DNA: TGTGCCAGCGGGTATAGTTCAGGTACGCAGTATTTT.

The chain employs TRBV7-9 and TRBJ2-7; D unclear. The CDR3 has 13 amino acids. The V end was cut by 5 bases, the J end by 3 bases, with 11 bases between. The germline CDR1 and CDR2 sequences are SEHNR and FQNEAQ (reference sequence). The CDR3 protein is CASSPTPGYEQYF. The CDR3 DNA sequence: TGTGCCAGCAGCCCGACTCCGGGCTACGAGCAGTACTTC.

As for this clone: Compared with germline, one end of the junction differs, possibly owing to a read error. The chain carries TRBV5-1 and TRBJ1-5; D is ambiguous. Germline CDR1 reads SGHRS; CDR2 reads YFSETQ. The CDR3 consists of 16 residues. DNA for the CDR3: TGTGCCAGCAGCTTTTATCAAGGCCAATACAATCAGCCCCAGCATTTT. This translates into CASSFYQGQYNQPQHF.

The gene calls are TRBV2 and TRBJ2-5; D perhaps matches TRBD2 (6 bases). The CDR3 runs 15 residues. Germline CDR1 SNHLY, CDR2 FYNNEI. V was pared by 6 bases and J by 1 base, with 15 bases between. The CDR3 is CASRWLGSGQETQYF. CDR3 DNA: TGTGCCAGCAGATGGTTGGGTAGCGGCCAAGAGACCCAGTACTTC.

V usage is TRBV27 and J usage is TRBJ2-1; TRBD2 agrees at 7 bases. Germline V CDR1 and CDR2: MNHEY, SMNVEV (reference sequence). The CDR3 sequence is 15 residues long. Trimming took 4 bases from V and 5 from J; bases not matched to a gene: 8. The DNA for the CDR3 is TGTGCCAGCAGTTCTATCGGGGGGTCCAACAATGAGCAGTTCTTC. This translates into CASSSIGGSNNEQFF.

This clone has just a few counts. The chain recombines TRBV6-5 with TRBJ2-5; D possibly matches TRBD1 or TRBD2 (6 bases each). The CDR3 runs to 15 residues. Trimming pared 1 base from V and 4 bases from J, leaving 13 bases between. Germline CDR1 and CDR2: MNHEY and SVGAGI. The CDR3 nucleotides read TGTGCCAGCAGTTACTTCGTCGGGGGCACAGAGACCCAGTACTTC. Encoded protein: CASSYFVGGTETQYF.

This chain connects TRBV10-3 to TRBJ2-6, with TRBD1 as a possible D gene (6 bases). This CDR3 is built from 15 residues. V shed 10 bases and J shed 2 bases, with 15 bases lying between them. CDR1 ENHRY and CDR2 SYGVKD come from the germline V gene. The CDR3 sequence: CASREQGTGANVLTF. The CDR3 coding sequence is TGTGCCAGCAGAGAACAGGGAACTGGGGCCAACGTCCTGACTTTC.

This clone appeared a few times. The V gene is TRBV5-4, the J gene TRBJ2-1, with TRBD2 matching over 12 bases. This CDR3 contains 14 residues. Germline CDR1 SGHNT, CDR2 YYREEE (reference sequence). The trim removed 0 bases at V and 10 bases at J, leaving 2 bases unmatched. CDR3 loop: CASSLAGTSGEQFF. The CDR3, as DNA: TGTGCCAGCAGCTTGGCCGGGACTAGCGGGGAGCAGTTCTTC.

The chain joins TRBV25-1 to TRBJ1-6; 10 nucleotides agree with TRBD1. CDR1 and CDR2 from the germline V gene are MGHDK and SYGVNS. The CDR3 spans 16 residues. J gave up 7 bases and V 3 bases, and 6 bases lay outside the gene matches. In DNA, the CDR3 is TGTGCCAGCAGTGATTTCGGGACAGGGGACAATTCACCCCTCCACTTT. Protein product: CASSDFGTGDNSPLHF.

The chain employs TRBV10-2 and TRBJ2-1, with TRBD2 as a possible D gene (5 bases). Germline assignment: CDR1 WSHSY and CDR2 SAAADI. V dropped 5 bases and J dropped 1 base, with 18 bases sitting between them. CDR3 length: 17 residues. For the CDR3, the DNA is TGCGCCAGCAGTAACACGCAGGAGGCCATATCCTACAATGAGCAGTTCTTC. This translates into CASSNTQEAISYNEQFF.

The sample holds a few counts of this clone. Sequence at one end of the junction differs from germline and may be a read error. The rearrangement uses TRBV6-1 and TRBJ2-2; no clear D. Germline loops: CDR1 MNHNS, CDR2 SASEGT. The CDR3 loop spans 14 amino acids. The DNA of the CDR3 is TGTGCCAGCAGTAAAGCGTCGAACACCGGGGAGCTGTTTTTT. Translating it yields CASSKASNTGELFF.

This chain's CDR3 is CASRSGLAGAYEQYF. The DNA for the CDR3 is TGTGCCAGCAGGTCGGGACTAGCGGGGGCCTACGAGCAGTACTTC. This chain links TRBV7-2 with TRBJ2-7, with TRBD2 identical over 14 bases. The germline CDR1 and CDR2 sequences are SGHTA and FQGNSA. Losses at the gene ends were 6 bases for V and 2 bases for J; bases not matched to a gene: 3. The CDR3 runs 15 residues.

The chain carries TRBV2 and TRBJ1-6, with 7 bases matching TRBD1. The trim removed 6 bases at V and 8 bases at J, leaving 10 bases unmatched. The CDR3 loop spans 15 amino acids. CDR1 is SNHLY, CDR2 FYNNEI, per germline. The CDR3 loop reads CASRGRQGIYSPLHF. The CDR3 bases are TGTGCCAGCAGAGGAAGACAGGGTATTTATTCACCCCTCCACTTT.

The chain joins TRBV20-1 to TRBJ2-1, with TRBD2 as a possible D gene (6 bases). The CDR3 consists of 11 residues. V lost 6 bases to trimming and J lost 9 bases, with 12 bases between them. CDR1 and CDR2 (germline): DFQATT, SNEGSKA (reference sequence). CDR3 in amino acids: CSANRGSEQFF. The CDR3 nucleotides read TGCAGTGCGAACCGGGGGAGTGAGCAGTTCTTC.

The CDR3 spells CASSPGTSGSYEQYF. In DNA, the CDR3 is TGTGCCAGCAGCCCGGGGACTAGCGGTTCCTACGAGCAGTACTTC. The chain recombines TRBV7-3 with TRBJ2-7; the match to TRBD2 covers 11 bases. The CDR3 length is 15 residues. V was clipped by 5 bases and J by 1 base; unmatched bases: 4. Germline values: CDR1 SGHTA, CDR2 FQGTGA.

Judged by abundance, this clone is medium-sized. CDR3 sequence (DNA): TGCGCCAGCAGGGTGGGACAGACTAATGAAAAACTGTTTTTT. Translating gives CASRVGQTNEKLFF. The J gene is TRBJ1-4, the V gene TRBV5-1, with TRBD1 identical over 7 bases. The germline V gene encodes CDR1 SGHRS and CDR2 YFSETQ. J lost 2 bases, V lost 5 bases, and 3 bases had no gene match. The CDR3 spans 14 residues.

The gene calls are TRBV5-4 and TRBJ1-4; TRBD1 is a possible D gene (5 bases). This CDR3 is built from 14 residues. Germline loops: CDR1 SGHNT, CDR2 YYREEE (reference sequence). Trimming removed 1 base at V and 4 bases at J, with 8 bases between. Written as DNA, the CDR3 is TGTGCCAGCAGCTTGCGGGGGGGTAATGAAAAACTGTTTTTT. Amino acid sequence: CASSLRGGNEKLFF.

By frequency in the sample, this clone is medium-sized (0.01 to 0.1%). This chain links TRBV6-5 with TRBJ1-3; D unclear. The V gene's germline CDR1 is MNHEY and CDR2 SVGAGI. V was pared by 0 bases and J by 0 bases, with 6 bases between. The CDR3 consists of 15 residues. The CDR3 sequence: CASSYSLSSGNTIYF. In nucleotides, the CDR3 is TGTGCCAGCAGTTACTCGCTCAGCTCTGGAAACACCATATATTTT.

The chain couples TRBV4-2 to TRBJ1-2, with D uncertain. There are 14 residues in the CDR3. V lost 5 bases and J lost 2, with 12 bases in between. The V gene's germline CDR1 is LGHNA and CDR2 YNFKEQ. CDR3 region: CASSLLSVNYGYTF. Written as DNA, the CDR3 is TGTGCCAGCAGCTTGTTATCCGTAAACTATGGCTACACCTTC.

The chain is built from TRBV9 and TRBJ1-6; D call uncertain. The V gene's germline CDR1 is SGDLS and CDR2 YYNGEE. V was shortened by 1 base and J by 8 bases, with 10 bases between the two germline ends. This CDR3 is built from 14 residues. CDR3 residues: CASSVLGFDSPLHF. The CDR3 DNA sequence: TGTGCCAGCAGCGTATTGGGTTTCGATTCACCCCTCCACTTT.